This T cell receptor beta chain stems from a study of blood T cell repertoires in COVID-19. Libraries were prepared by immunoSEQ multiplex PCR; TCRdb keeps only in-frame clonotypes and omits some of them. This sample has 250,000 to 350,000 clones, with 70% to 85% found just once. There are 15 residues in the CDR3. In germline, CDR1 is LGHNT, CDR2 FRNRAP. With 7 bases removed from V and 5 bases from J, the gap between germline ends came to 17 bases. The clonotype originates from a human donor with COVID-19, enrolled during active disease. The donor label of this sample is uncertain. This chain links TRBV12-5 with TRBJ2-2, with D possibly TRBD2 on 6 matching bases. Source material: peripheral blood. The CDR3 region has the DNA TGTGCTAGTGCCCGCCTCGGAGGGGTTACCGGGGAGCTGTTTTTT. Amino acid sequence: CASARLGGVTGELFF. The full variable domain, rest sourced from reference TRBV12-5 and TRBJ2-2, is DARVTQTPRHKVTEMGQEVTMRCQPILGHNTVFWYRQTMMQGLELLAYFRNRAPLDDSGMPKDRFSAEMPDATLATLKIQPSEPRDSAVYFCASARLGGVTGELFFGEGSRLTVL.